These 23 T cell receptor beta chains were all obtained from the same sample, sequenced in a study of OX40 agonist ivuxolimab in advanced cancers. TCRdb keeps only in-frame clones here, not all; method: immunoSEQ multiplex PCR. Seen here are 52,000 or so clones, approximately 94% observed once, and the top ten hold 10% to 15%. The specimen comprised CD4+ or CD8+ T cells sorted from blood, sampled in a trial of the OX40 agonist ivuxolimab. The receptor set was obtained from an adult with an advanced solid tumor such as melanoma, head and neck, liver or kidney cancer.

This clone was detected only once. This chain uses TRBV7-2 with TRBJ2-5, with D uncertain. The CDR3 has 11 residues. Per germline, CDR1 SGHTA and CDR2 FQGNSA. Trimming left V 1 base short and J 9 bases short, with 6 bases between. CDR3 sequence (DNA): TGTGCCAGCAGCTTAGGGCCGGCCCAGTACTTC. Encoded protein: CASSLGPAQYF.

The CDR3 sequence: CASSLGPNTGELFF. Here the CDR3 DNA reads TGTGCCAGCAGCTTAGGGCCGAACACCGGGGAGCTGTTTTTT. The chain has TRBV5-6 and TRBJ2-2; D gene uncertain. CDR1 SGHDT and CDR2 YYEEEE come from the germline V gene. V lost 2 bases, J lost 0 bases, and 5 bases lay in between. This CDR3 is 14 amino acids long.

The chain combines TRBV11-2 with TRBJ2-7; 7 positions agree with TRBD2. Germline V gene data show CDR1 as SGHAT and CDR2 as FQNNGV. J lost 1 base, V lost 0 bases, and 3 bases had no gene match. CDR3 length equals 15 residues. Written as DNA, the CDR3 is TGTGCCAGCAGCTTAGAGCTAGCGGATTCCTACGAGCAGTACTTC. This translates into CASSLELADSYEQYF. Looking up the rest from reference TRBV11-2 and TRBJ2-7 gives the full variable domain: EAGVAQSPRYKIIEKRQSVAFWCNPISGHATLYWYQQILGQGPKLLIQFQNNGVVDDSQLPKDRFSAERLKGVDSTLKIQPAKLEDSAVYLCASSLELADSYEQYFGPGTRLTVT.

V gene TRBV15 combines with J gene TRBJ2-2, with D unresolved. With 5 bases removed from V and 4 bases from J, the gap between germline ends came to 8 bases. Germline assignment: CDR1 LNHNV and CDR2 YYDKDF (reference sequence). The CDR3 spans 13 residues. CDR3 DNA: TGTGCCACCAGCTTGCACAGCACCGGGGAGCTGTTTTTT. Protein: CATSLHSTGELFF.

V is TRBV19 and J is TRBJ2-7; D uncertain. Trimming left V 5 bases short and J 3 bases short, with 11 bases between. Germline assignment: CDR1 LNHDA and CDR2 SQIVND (reference sequence). The CDR3 is made up of 13 amino acids. The CDR3 spells CASSDSTHYEQYF. As DNA, the CDR3 is TGTGCCAGTAGTGACTCGACCCACTACGAGCAGTACTTC.

The CDR3 protein is CASSLWGTSGLEEKDEQFF. CDR3 in DNA: TGTGCCAGCAGTTTGTGGGGGACTAGCGGGCTAGAGGAGAAGGATGAGCAGTTCTTC. This chain links TRBV27 with TRBJ2-1, with 12 bases lining up with TRBD2. Trimming took 3 bases from V and 8 from J; bases not matched to a gene: 17. The CDR3 extends over 19 amino acids. Germline loops: CDR1 MNHEY, CDR2 SMNVEV (reference sequence).

The V gene is TRBV9, the J gene TRBJ1-1; 7 bases are shared with TRBD1. The J segment lost 3 bases and the V segment lost 4 bases, leaving 12 bases of the junction unmatched. The germline V gene has CDR1 SGDLS and CDR2 YYNGEE. There are 16 residues in the CDR3. The CDR3 region is CASSSGQEGWYTEAFF. In DNA form, the CDR3 reads TGTGCCAGCAGCTCAGGACAGGAGGGATGGTACACTGAAGCTTTCTTT.

The chain employs TRBV5-3 and TRBJ1-4; 9 nucleotides align to TRBD1. TRBV5-3 is given ORF status, its function remaining uncertain. This CDR3 is 20 amino acids long. The junction had 13 bases not matched to a gene; V was cut back by 1 base and J by 0 bases. The CDR3 DNA reads as TGTGCCAGAAGCTTGTTTGCCCGGGACAGGGCATTTACAACTAATGAAAAACTGTTTTTT. It specifies CARSLFARDRAFTTNEKLFF.

The V and J genes are TRBV7-9 and TRBJ2-1; D is possibly TRBD2 (6 bases). V was clipped by 6 bases and J by 4 bases, with 19 bases between them. This CDR3 region has 16 residues. From germline, CDR1 is SEHNR and CDR2 FQNEAQ (reference sequence). This chain's CDR3 is CASRFSPAGLYNEQFF. CDR3 nucleotides: TGTGCCAGCAGGTTTTCCCCGGCCGGACTATACAATGAGCAGTTCTTC.

The rearrangement uses TRBV5-5 and TRBJ1-1; perhaps TRBD1 as D (5 bases). Germline V gives CDR1 SGHKS, CDR2 YYEKEE (reference sequence). V lost 0 bases and J lost 4, with 7 bases in between. This CDR3 has 13 amino acids. CDR3 sequence reads: CASSLGGATEAFF. CDR3 DNA sequence: TGTGCCAGCAGCTTGGGAGGGGCCACTGAAGCTTTCTTT.

The V call is TRBV30, the J call TRBJ1-3; D is ambiguous. Trimming stripped 5 bases from V and 3 bases from J, with 5 bases between. The CDR3 runs 11 residues. CDR1 and CDR2 (germline): GTSNPN, SVGIG (reference sequence). Here the CDR3 DNA reads TGTGCCTGGGGAATTGGAAACACCATATATTTT. This translates into CAWGIGNTIYF.

This chain links TRBV9 with TRBJ2-6; D unclear. The germline V gene encodes CDR1 SGDLS and CDR2 YYNGEE. The CDR3 contains 13 residues. Trimming removed 4 bases at V and 2 bases at J, with 4 bases between. Written as DNA, the CDR3 is TGTGCCAGCAGCCCTACTGGGGCCAACGTCCTGACTTTC. Translating gives CASSPTGANVLTF.

This clone was counted between two and nine times. This chain links TRBV9 with TRBJ2-1, with D possibly matching TRBD1 (6 bases). V was shortened by 2 bases and J by 2 bases, with 11 bases between the two germline ends. This CDR3 is built from 15 residues. The V gene's germline CDR1 is SGDLS and CDR2 YYNGEE. CDR3 protein: CASSVAGTPYNEQFF. Written as DNA, the CDR3 is TGTGCCAGCAGCGTCGCCGGGACACCCTACAATGAGCAGTTCTTC.

The chain combines TRBV28 with TRBJ1-5; D is unclear. The CDR3 contains 13 residues. V was trimmed by 1 base and J by 4 bases, leaving 5 bases between them. The germline V gene encodes CDR1 MDHEN and CDR2 SYDVKM. This chain's CDR3 is CASSLLGNQPQHF. The CDR3, as DNA: TGTGCCAGCAGTTTATTGGGGAATCAGCCCCAGCATTTT.

The chain is built from TRBV9 and TRBJ1-3; no definite D call. The CDR3 has 13 amino acids. Trimming shortened V by 3 bases and J by 4 bases, and 8 bases separated the two germline ends. Per the germline V gene, CDR1 is SGDLS and CDR2 is YYNGEE. Written as DNA, the CDR3 is TGTGCCAGCAGCGGGGCGGCCGGAAACACCATATATTTT. Its translation is CASSGAAGNTIYF.

This chain uses TRBV10-3 with TRBJ2-3; D not certain. CDR3 size: 14 residues. The germline V gene encodes CDR1 ENHRY and CDR2 SYGVKD. Trimming removed 0 bases from V and 1 base from J, with 5 bases in between. The CDR3 DNA is TGTGCCATCAGTGAGTCACCTGGCACAGATACGCAGTATTTT. Its translation is CAISESPGTDTQYF.

The V gene is TRBV11-1, the J gene TRBJ2-7; D unresolved. The CDR3 totals 12 residues. Germline V gives CDR1 SGHAT, CDR2 FQDESV (reference sequence). V lost 5 bases, J lost 5 bases, and 10 bases lay in between. The CDR3 coding sequence is TGTGCCAGCAGCCCGGGCGCCCACGAGCAGTACTTC. It translates to CASSPGAHEQYF.

The V and J genes are TRBV7-8 and TRBJ2-2; D is perhaps TRBD2 (6 bases). From germline, CDR1 is SGHVS and CDR2 FQNEAQ. This CDR3 has 18 residues. Between the trimmed V and J ends, which lost 5 bases and 4 bases, there was a span of 23 bases. DNA of the CDR3: TGTGCCAGCAGCCACGGGACTGTTGATGTGGTGGGCACCGGGGAGCTGTTTTTT. Encoded protein: CASSHGTVDVVGTGELFF.

The chain combines TRBV29-1 with TRBJ2-3; 7 bases fit TRBD1. There are 14 residues in the CDR3. CDR1 and CDR2 from the germline V gene are SQVTM and ANQGSEA. V dropped 1 base and J dropped 6; count of bases not matched to a gene: 7. The CDR3 region has the DNA TGCAGCGTTGAAGGTGACTCACAGGGGGATACGCAGTATTTT. Its protein is CSVEGDSQGDTQYF.

This chain joins TRBV27 and TRBJ2-3, with 7 bases lining up with TRBD2. Trimming at V came to 2 bases and at J to 4 bases, leaving 3 bases not matched to a gene. The V gene's germline CDR1 is MNHEY and CDR2 SMNVEV (reference sequence). CDR3 length: 14 amino acids. As DNA, the CDR3 is TGTGCCAGCAGTTTAGCGGGAGTCCCAGATACGCAGTATTTT. As protein: CASSLAGVPDTQYF.

The chain has TRBV4-1 and TRBJ1-2; D gene uncertain. V shed 2 bases and J shed 2 bases, with 9 bases lying between them. CDR1 is MGHRA, CDR2 YSYEKL, per germline. The CDR3 loop spans 14 amino acids. The CDR3 loop is CASSQIKANYGYTF. CDR3 DNA sequence: TGCGCCAGCAGCCAAATTAAGGCAAACTATGGCTACACCTTC.

The chain is built from TRBV27 and TRBJ2-7; D gene uncertain. Per germline, CDR1 MNHEY and CDR2 SMNVEV (reference sequence). V was cut by 6 bases and J by 3 bases, with 12 bases left in between. The CDR3 totals 13 residues. In nucleotides, the CDR3 is TGTGCCAGCAGCCCACAAATTAACTACGAGCAGTACTTC. Protein sequence: CASSPQINYEQYF.

The chain combines TRBV28 with TRBJ2-7; D is uncertain. The germline V gene encodes CDR1 MDHEN and CDR2 SYDVKM. V was trimmed by 8 bases and J by 12 bases, leaving 17 bases between them. The CDR3 is 11 amino acids. The CDR3 reads CASGNSAAGYF. CDR3 DNA: TGTGCCAGCGGGAACTCAGCAGCAGGGTACTTC.